This T cell receptor beta chain came from a study of identical twins. Concerning this clonotype: No antigen is known for it.

CDR3 length: 14 residues. Germline assignment: CDR1 MDHEN and CDR2 SYDVKM. Trimming left V 5 bases short and J 1 base short, with 9 bases between. The authors used template switching to add a universal primer site and gave cDNA unique molecular identifiers. TCRdb called the 5' RACE reads again in MiXCR, with one record for every CDR3 protein. The repertoire holds around 650,000 distinct CDR3 sequences, with roughly 7.1% as singletons. Regarding the study as a whole: Part of the zero-insertion signal could reflect confounding by invariant MAIT and iNKT cells.

This same sample was also taken into another study, of yellow fever vaccine responses in identical twins. That paper adds: Reportedly, the T cell response mounted by twins to vaccine seemed partly convergent, partly personalized.

This clonotype was sampled from a woman between 18 and 29 years old in good health. The rearrangement links TRBV28 to TRBJ2-1; no firm D call. The source material was PBMCs. CDR3 region: CASSNFVSYNEQFF. The DNA of the CDR3 is TGTGCCAGCAGTAACTTTGTGTCCTACAATGAGCAGTTCTTC.